This TCR beta chain was profiled in a study of blood T cell repertoires in COVID-19. In the study overall: PBMCs, B-cell-depleted T cells, or T cells were the source of the cDNA or gDNA that made up the material.

How the authors handled the data: Reference gene primers were amplified, and this amplification served to estimate nucleated cell counts. Produced via immunoSEQ multiplex PCR; TCRdb's table is partial and in-frame only. V and J calls and clone size follow that table, whereas D and trimming were derived from the DNA. The table has 55,000 to 60,000 clones, about 85% seen once; the top ten hold approximately 4.5%. The V end was cut by 1 base, the J end by 1 base, with 11 bases between. Per the germline V gene, CDR1 is SGHAT and CDR2 is FQNNGV. The CDR3 has 15 amino acids. The receptor comes from a man aged 40-49 years with active COVID-19. This chain connects TRBV11-2 to TRBJ2-7, with D perhaps matching TRBD2 (5 bases). Specimen: peripheral blood. The CDR3, as DNA: TGTGCCAGCAGCTTAGCTCCTAGCTCGTCCTACGAGCAGTACTTC. Translated: CASSLAPSSSYEQYF. Drawing the rest from reference TRBV11-2 and TRBJ2-7, the complete variable domain is EAGVAQSPRYKIIEKRQSVAFWCNPISGHATLYWYQQILGQGPKLLIQFQNNGVVDDSQLPKDRFSAERLKGVDSTLKIQPAKLEDSAVYLCASSLAPSSSYEQYFGPGTRLTVT.